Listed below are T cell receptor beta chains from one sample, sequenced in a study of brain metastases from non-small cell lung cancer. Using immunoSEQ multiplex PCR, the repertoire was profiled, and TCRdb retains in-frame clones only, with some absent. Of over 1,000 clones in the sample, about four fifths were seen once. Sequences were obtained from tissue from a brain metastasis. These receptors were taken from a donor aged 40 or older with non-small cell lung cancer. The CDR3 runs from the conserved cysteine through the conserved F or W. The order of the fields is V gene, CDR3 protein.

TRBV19,CASSPHDPRTGGRAGQPQHF
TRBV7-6,CASSLATHSGDTQYF
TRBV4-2,CASSQGVDADYGYTF
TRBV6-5,CASSYGGGTSYEQYF
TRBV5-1,CASSVAGTVDYEQYF
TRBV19,CASSIVRVHDGYTF
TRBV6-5,CASTNFMNTEAFF
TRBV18,CASSPASGGTLKDTQYF
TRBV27,CASRLGDRGSTDTQYF
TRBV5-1,CASSFGPGQGTINQPQHF
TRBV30,CAWKTGSYEQYF
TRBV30,CAWSATGRSNQPQHF
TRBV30,CAWRAGGQETQYF
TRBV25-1,CASSDPVLRSAFF
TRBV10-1,CASMLTGHGYTF
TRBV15,CATSRGVQNRPRDEQFF
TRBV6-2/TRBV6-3,CASSYSTVSTDTQYF
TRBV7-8,CASSLGQVGTEAFF
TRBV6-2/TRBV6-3,CASSYVLAGDLSTDTQYF
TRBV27,CASSGTRTEAFF
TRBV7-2,CASSLSWTDNPPQHF
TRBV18,CASSKYTEAFF
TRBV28,CASSLKNSPLHF
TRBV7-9,CASSTSGGRNNEQFF
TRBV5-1,CASSLGQPAEQYF